The clone carrying this T cell receptor (beta chain) was detected a few times. Treatment here: roughly 19 received Ad26.COV2.S at low or high dose, single or two shots; roughly five received placebo; per-sample allocation not given. Day 63 after the first injection of vaccine or placebo was the sampling time. This sample is drawn from a study of Ad26.COV2.S vaccination and SARS-CoV-2 variants. With 3 bases clipped from V and 4 bases from J, the junction kept 7 bases outside the gene matches. The CDR3 is 16 residues long. The germline V gene has CDR1 LGHDT and CDR2 YNNKEL (reference sequence). The method was immunoSEQ multiplex PCR; TCRdb's version includes in-frame clones alone and lacks a portion of them. The repertoire has hundreds of thousands of clones, roughly 90% of them found once; the top ten carry 1.5%.

The starting material was peripheral blood, obtained in a trial of Ad26.COV2.S vaccine versus placebo. V usage is TRBV3-1 (or the pseudogene TRBV3-2) and J usage is TRBJ1-2, with 11 nucleotides matching TRBD1. The clonotype was recovered from a person aged 18-65 years who received the Ad26.COV2.S COVID-19 vaccine or a placebo. Here the CDR3 reads CASSQHPGQGGYGYTF. The CDR3 nucleotides are TGTGCCAGCAGCCAGCACCCGGGACAGGGGGGCTATGGCTACACCTTC.